Each of the 7 T cell receptor beta chains below was sequenced from the same sample in a study of cytomegalovirus exposure and HLA in healthy donors. Clones were read by immunoSEQ multiplex PCR, and TCRdb kept only the in-frame ones, dropping some. The table records some 88,000 clones, approximately 96% of them present only once. The sample taken for sequencing was PBMCs. Every receptor here comes from a man between 18 and 29 years old in good health and CMV-seronegative.

The CDR3 region has the DNA TGTGCCAGCAGCCAGGGGGTGGGGAACACAGATACGCAGTATTTT. This gives the protein CASSQGVGNTDTQYF. The chain is built from TRBV9 and TRBJ2-3, with 7 nucleotides matching TRBD1. Germline V CDR1 and CDR2: SGDLS, YYNGEE. V shed 4 bases, J shed 2 bases, and the junction held 7 bases outside the gene matches. This CDR3 contains 15 residues.

The genes are TRBV5-1 and TRBJ2-6, with D hard to call. CDR3 length: 16 amino acids. Trimming cost V 0 bases and J 0 bases, with 7 bases left between them. Germline CDR1 and CDR2: SGHRS and YFSETQ. CDR3 coding DNA: TGCGCCAGCAGCTTGGCCTCAGTCTCTGGGGCCAACGTCCTGACTTTC. Translating it yields CASSLASVSGANVLTF. Drawing the rest from reference TRBV5-1 and TRBJ2-6, the complete variable domain is KAGVTQTPRYLIKTRGQQVTLSCSPISGHRSVSWYQQTPGQGLQFLFEYFSETQRNKGNFPGRFSGRQFSNSRSEMNVSTLELGDSALYLCASSLASVSGANVLTFGAGSRLTVL.

The rearrangement links TRBV18 to TRBJ2-7; TRBD1 might be the D (6 bases). The CDR3 covers 16 residues. Trimming removed 2 bases at V and 2 bases at J, with 16 bases between. CDR1 is KGHSH and CDR2 is LQKENI in the germline V gene. The DNA for the CDR3 is TGTGCCAGCTCACCAAATCCTCTGACAGGCGCCTACGAGCAGTACTTC. Translating gives CASSPNPLTGAYEQYF.

This chain connects TRBV28 to TRBJ1-1, with D unresolved. The ends were cut back, 2 bases at V and 1 base at J, with 5 bases in the middle. This CDR3 spans 13 amino acids. In germline, CDR1 is MDHEN, CDR2 SYDVKM. This chain's CDR3 is CASSLVKNTEAFF. The CDR3 DNA is TGTGCCAGCAGTTTAGTCAAGAACACTGAAGCTTTCTTT.

This rearrangement joins TRBV2 to TRBJ1-1, with TRBD1 identical over 9 bases. CDR3 size: 15 residues. CDR1 and CDR2 (germline): SNHLY, FYNNEI. V shed 1 base and J 3 bases; nucleotides not matched to a gene: 3. The CDR3 here is CASSEEGQGYTEAFF. DNA of the CDR3: TGTGCCAGCAGTGAAGAGGGACAGGGATACACTGAAGCTTTCTTT.

This rearrangement joins TRBV11-2 to TRBJ1-2; D perhaps matches TRBD1 (5 bases). There are 14 residues in the CDR3. Trimming took off 1 base at V and 4 bases at J, with 10 bases between the two ends. From germline, CDR1 is SGHAT and CDR2 FQNNGV. DNA of the CDR3: TGTGCCAGCAGCTTAGCGGGCAGGGCCTATGGCTACACCTTC. Residues: CASSLAGRAYGYTF.

This chain connects TRBV5-3 to TRBJ1-2; the match to TRBD1 covers 10 bases. TRBV5-3 is filed as an ORF, its function uncertain. The junction had 8 bases not matched to a gene; V was cut back by 5 bases and J by 4 bases. This CDR3 region has 15 residues. CDR3 DNA sequence: TGTGCCAGAAGACCGCCCAGGGACAGGGGCTATGGCTACACCTTC. This encodes CARRPPRDRGYGYTF.